The clone carrying this T cell receptor (beta chain) was detected ten times or more. Mismatch with germline at one junction end may stem from a read error. The CDR3 spans 13 residues. The germline V gene encodes CDR1 MNHNS and CDR2 SASEGT. The data originate from a study of glioma-infiltrating T cells. The iRepertoire nested amplicon-rescue multiplex PCR amplified TCR alpha and beta CDR3s from RNA. A single record per CDR3 protein comes from TCRdb applying MiXCR to the multiplex PCR reads. The data contain about 140,000 distinct CDR3 sequences, about two fifths of them seen just once; the ten biggest clones take up 20%.

V and J are TRBV6-1 and TRBJ1-2; the D gene is possibly TRBD1 (6 bases). The origin of this receptor is a human donor with low-grade glioma or glioblastoma, undergoing nonglioma brain surgery, or in good health (not recorded which). Sequenced material: glioma tissue, nonneoplastic brain tissue, or PBMCs (not recorded which). The CDR3 is CASSEGGYYGYTF. CDR3 in DNA: TGTGCCAGCAGCGAAGGGGGTTACTATGGCTACACCTTC.